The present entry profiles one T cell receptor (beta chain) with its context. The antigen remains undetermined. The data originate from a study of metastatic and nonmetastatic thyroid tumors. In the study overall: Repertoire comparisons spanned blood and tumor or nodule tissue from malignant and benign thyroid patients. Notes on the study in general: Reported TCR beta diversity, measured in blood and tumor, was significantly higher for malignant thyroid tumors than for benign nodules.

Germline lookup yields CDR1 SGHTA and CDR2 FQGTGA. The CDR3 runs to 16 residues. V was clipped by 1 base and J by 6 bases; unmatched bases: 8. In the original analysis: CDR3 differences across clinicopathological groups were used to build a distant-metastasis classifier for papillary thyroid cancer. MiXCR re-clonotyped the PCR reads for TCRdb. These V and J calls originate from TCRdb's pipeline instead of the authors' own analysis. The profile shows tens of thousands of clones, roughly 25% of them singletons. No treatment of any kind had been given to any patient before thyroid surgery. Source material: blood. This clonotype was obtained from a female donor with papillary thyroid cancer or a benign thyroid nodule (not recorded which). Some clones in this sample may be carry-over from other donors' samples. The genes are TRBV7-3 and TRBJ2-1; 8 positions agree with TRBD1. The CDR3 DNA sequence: TGTGCCAGCAGCTTAAGGACAGGGAGCACTTCCAATGAGCAGTTCTTC. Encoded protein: CASSLRTGSTSNEQFF.